Shown below are 15 T cell receptor beta chains from a single sample sequenced in a study of regulatory T cells in long-lasting Graves disease. Time point given: newly diagnosed GD, antithyroid drugs for less than 3 months. PBMC-derived RNA was used for the TCR library. For TCR beta, libraries came from iRepertoire HTBI primers and Arm-PCR of CDR3 regions. TCRdb fed the multiplex PCR reads into MiXCR, producing one record per CDR3 protein. The table records about 400,000 distinct CDR3 sequences, approximately 16% of them present only once. The same specimen was also included in a second study, on T cells in Graves' hyperthyroidism and ophthalmopathy.

Here the sequenced sample was peripheral blood mononuclear cells (PBMCs), taken at new diagnosis, from a patient treated with antithyroid drugs. All receptors derive from a middle-aged woman with Graves disease.

This clonotype was recorded at least ten times. The chain carries TRBV20-1 and TRBJ2-7; possible D gene TRBD1, 7 bases. This CDR3 region has 15 residues. Per the germline V gene, CDR1 is DFQATT and CDR2 is SNEGSKA (reference sequence). The ends were cut back, 4 bases at V and 4 bases at J, with 20 bases in the middle. The CDR3 reads CSANQRRGLGYEQYF. CDR3 nucleotides: TGCAGTGCTAACCAAAGGAGGGGGCTTGGGTACGAGCAGTACTTC.

This clonotype has only a few counts. The CDR3 loop reads CASSPPEAGSSYNEQFF. In nucleotides, the CDR3 is TGTGCCAGCTCACCACCGGAAGCGGGCTCAAGCTACAATGAGCAGTTCTTC. The chain couples TRBV18 to TRBJ2-1; TRBD2 might be the D (6 bases). The CDR3 runs 17 residues. The V and J ends lost 0 bases and 3 bases respectively, with 15 bases between them. CDR1 is KGHSH and CDR2 is LQKENI in the germline V gene.

Concerning this clonotype itself: This may be a read error, as it is one base from a much larger clone. This rearrangement joins TRBV6-9 to TRBJ2-1; weak D call: TRBD2 (6 bases). Germline loops: CDR1 MNHGY, CDR2 SVAAGI. The CDR3 extends over 15 amino acids. The CDR3 coding sequence is TGTGCCAGCAGTTCCAGCGGGCCTAGGTACAATGAGCAGTCCTTC. It translates to CASSSSGPRYNEQSF.

This clonotype was found many times. V gene TRBV28 combines with J gene TRBJ1-3; TRBD1 might be the D (5 bases). The CDR3 loop spans 15 amino acids. V lost 4 bases, J lost 0 bases, and 10 bases lay in between. Germline CDR1 MDHEN, CDR2 SYDVKM. The CDR3 is CASSSRQLSGNTIYF. CDR3 in DNA: TGTGCCAGCAGTTCCAGACAGCTCTCTGGAAACACCATATATTTT.

This clonotype was recorded at least ten times. The chain links TRBV27 to TRBJ2-1, with D possibly being TRBD1 or TRBD2 (5 bases each). The CDR3 runs 13 residues. Trimming shortened V by 10 bases and J by 2 bases, and 12 bases separated the two germline ends. Germline V gene data show CDR1 as MNHEY and CDR2 as SMNVEV (reference sequence). CDR3 in DNA: TGTGCCACCGGGGACCCCCCCTACAATGAGCAGTTCTTC. This sequence encodes CATGDPPYNEQFF.

This clonotype has at least ten counts. The V and J genes are TRBV5-5 and TRBJ2-3; weak D call: TRBD2 (5 bases). Between the trimmed V and J ends, which lost 2 bases and 2 bases, there was a span of 15 bases. The germline gives CDR1 SGHKS, CDR2 YYEKEE (reference sequence). CDR3 length: 16 amino acids. DNA for the CDR3: TGTGCCAGCAGCTTCGCGGGCCAGTTTTACACAGATACGCAGTATTTT. Translating gives CASSFAGQFYTDTQYF.

This clonotype was seen ten or more times. The rearrangement joins TRBV2 to TRBJ1-6; 7 bases match TRBD1. The CDR3 is 17 amino acids. CDR1 and CDR2 from the germline V gene are SNHLY and FYNNEI. V trimming: 6 bases; J trimming: 0 bases; junction bases outside the gene matches: 8. CDR3 protein: CASSVEGASSYNSPLHF. The CDR3 nucleotides are TGTGCCAGCAGCGTGGAGGGGGCGAGCTCCTATAATTCACCCCTCCACTTT.

The chain joins TRBV20-1 to TRBJ1-6, with D perhaps matching TRBD1 (6 bases). Germline lookup yields CDR1 DFQATT and CDR2 SNEGSKA (reference sequence). Trimming removed 0 bases from V and 8 bases from J, with 14 bases in between. The CDR3 has 15 amino acids. The CDR3 loop is CSARDRDMGYSPLHF. CDR3 DNA sequence: TGCAGTGCTAGAGATCGGGACATGGGATATTCACCCCTCCACTTT.

This clonotype was recorded a few times. The rearrangement joins TRBV6-2 or TRBV6-3 to TRBJ2-5; the match to TRBD2 covers 8 bases. V was pared by 1 base and J by 4 bases, with 5 bases of the junction left unmatched. The germline CDR1 and CDR2 sequences are MNHEY and SVGEGT. The CDR3 totals 15 residues. In nucleotides, the CDR3 is TGTGCCAGCAGTTACTTTGGTAGCGGGGTAGAGACCCAGTACTTC. It encodes CASSYFGSGVETQYF.

This clonotype was picked up many times. The rearrangement uses TRBV5-1 and TRBJ2-1; the match to TRBD2 covers 7 bases. The V and J ends lost 0 bases and 8 bases, in that order; junction bases with no gene match: 8. The CDR3 covers 15 residues. CDR1 SGHRS and CDR2 YFSETQ come from the germline V gene. The DNA of the CDR3 is TGCGCCAGCAGCTTGGTGGGACTAAGCGTTGATGAGCAGTTCTTC. It specifies CASSLVGLSVDEQFF.

This clonotype was counted many times. The DNA for the CDR3 is TGCAGTGCTTACCCCCGGGACCGTGCCTACGAGCAGTACTTC. Its protein product is CSAYPRDRAYEQYF. The chain recombines TRBV20-1 with TRBJ2-7; D could derive from TRBD1 or TRBD2 (5 bases each). The CDR3 has 14 residues. V gave up 5 bases and J gave up 2 bases, with 16 bases separating them. Germline lookup yields CDR1 DFQATT and CDR2 SNEGSKA (reference sequence).

This clonotype was recorded many times. CDR3 nucleotides: TGTGCCAGCAGTTTAGGACCGATCCGGGAGACCCAGTACTTC. Translating gives CASSLGPIRETQYF. V usage is TRBV12-3 or TRBV12-4 and J usage is TRBJ2-5; D not certain. Trimming shortened V by 1 base and J by 5 bases, and 11 bases separated the two germline ends. The CDR3 extends over 14 amino acids.

This clonotype has a count of ten or more. The V gene is TRBV11-3, the J gene TRBJ2-5, with TRBD1 matching over 10 bases. J was trimmed by 2 bases and V by 5 bases; bases with no gene match: 11. The CDR3 spans 17 residues. Per the germline V gene, CDR1 is SGHNT and CDR2 is YENEEA. The CDR3 region is CASSRQGATISQETQYF. DNA of the CDR3: TGTGCCAGCAGCCGACAGGGGGCCACAATCTCGCAAGAGACCCAGTACTTC.

This clonotype appeared many times. The chain joins TRBV11-1 to TRBJ2-7; D is perhaps TRBD1 (6 bases). The V gene's germline CDR1 is SGHAT and CDR2 FQDESV (reference sequence). V was cut by 5 bases and J by 1 base, with 15 bases left in between. This CDR3 is 15 amino acids long. CDR3 sequence (DNA): TGTGCCAGCAGCCAATCTGGGGGCGCTTCCTACGAGCAGTACTTC. Protein: CASSQSGGASYEQYF.

The table lists this clonotype with many counts. The chain is built from TRBV20-1 and TRBJ2-7; 7 bases are shared with TRBD2. This CDR3 is 14 amino acids long. In germline, CDR1 is DFQATT, CDR2 SNEGSKA (reference sequence). Unmatched junction bases numbered 9, after V lost 2 bases and J lost 5 bases. CDR3 amino acids: CSARWLRELDEQYF. CDR3 sequence (DNA): TGCAGTGCTAGATGGTTGCGGGAGTTGGACGAGCAGTACTTC.